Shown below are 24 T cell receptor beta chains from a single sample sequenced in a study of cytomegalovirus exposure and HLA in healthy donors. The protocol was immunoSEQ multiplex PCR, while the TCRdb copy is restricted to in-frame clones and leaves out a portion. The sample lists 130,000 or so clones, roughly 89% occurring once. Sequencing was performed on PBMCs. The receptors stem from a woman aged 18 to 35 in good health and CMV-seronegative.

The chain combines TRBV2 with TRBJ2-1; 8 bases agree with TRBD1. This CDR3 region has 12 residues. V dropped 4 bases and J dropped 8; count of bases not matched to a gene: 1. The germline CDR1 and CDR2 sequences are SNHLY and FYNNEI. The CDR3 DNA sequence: TGTGCCAGCAGTGGGACAGGGCATGAGCAGTTCTTC. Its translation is CASSGTGHEQFF.

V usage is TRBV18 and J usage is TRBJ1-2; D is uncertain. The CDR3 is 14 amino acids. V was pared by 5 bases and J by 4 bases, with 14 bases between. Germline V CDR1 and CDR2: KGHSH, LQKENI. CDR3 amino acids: CASSASGIGYGYTF. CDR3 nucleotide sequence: TGTGCCAGCTCAGCGAGTGGTATTGGCTATGGCTACACCTTC.

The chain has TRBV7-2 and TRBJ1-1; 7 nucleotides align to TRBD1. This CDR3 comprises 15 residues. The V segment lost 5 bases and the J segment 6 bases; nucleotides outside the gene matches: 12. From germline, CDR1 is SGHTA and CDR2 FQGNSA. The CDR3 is CASSPPTGTPAEAFF. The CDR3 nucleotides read TGTGCCAGCAGCCCTCCGACAGGGACCCCTGCTGAAGCTTTCTTT.

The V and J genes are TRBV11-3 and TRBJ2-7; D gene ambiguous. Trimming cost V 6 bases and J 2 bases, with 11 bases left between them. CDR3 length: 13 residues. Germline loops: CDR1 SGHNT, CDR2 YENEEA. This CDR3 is CASRDDTAYEQYF. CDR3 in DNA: TGTGCCAGCAGAGATGACACAGCCTACGAGCAGTACTTC. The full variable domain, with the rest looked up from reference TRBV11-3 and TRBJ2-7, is EAGVVQSPRYKIIEKKQPVAFWCNPISGHNTLYWYLQNLGQGPELLIRYENEEAVDDSQLPKDRFSAERLKGVDSTLKIQPAELGDSAVYLCASRDDTAYEQYFGPGTRLTVT.

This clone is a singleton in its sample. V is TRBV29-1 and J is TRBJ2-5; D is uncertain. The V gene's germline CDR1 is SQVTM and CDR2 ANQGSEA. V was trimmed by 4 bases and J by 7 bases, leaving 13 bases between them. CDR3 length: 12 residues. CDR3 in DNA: TGCAGCGTTGCTGCTGACTTAGGGACCCAGTACTTC. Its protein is CSVAADLGTQYF. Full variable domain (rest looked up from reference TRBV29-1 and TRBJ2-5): SAVISQKPSRDICQRGTSLTIQCQVDSQVTMMFWYRQQPGQSLTLIATANQGSEATYESGFVIDKFPISRPNLTFSTLTVSNMSPEDSSIYLCSVAADLGTQYFGPGTRLLVL.

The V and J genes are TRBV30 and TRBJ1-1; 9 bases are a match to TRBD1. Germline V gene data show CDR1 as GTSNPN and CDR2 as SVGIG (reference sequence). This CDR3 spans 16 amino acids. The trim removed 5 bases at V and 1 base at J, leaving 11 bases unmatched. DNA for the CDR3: TGTGCCTGGGGCCTACGCTGGGACAGGGCGAACACTGAAGCTTTCTTT. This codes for CAWGLRWDRANTEAFF.

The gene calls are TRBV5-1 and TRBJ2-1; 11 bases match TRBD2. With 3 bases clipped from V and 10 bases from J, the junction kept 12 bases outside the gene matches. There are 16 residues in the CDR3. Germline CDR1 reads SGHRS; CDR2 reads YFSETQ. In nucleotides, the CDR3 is TGCGCCAGCAGCTCCTTAGCGGGAGGGCCGTCGGGCGAGCAGTTCTTC. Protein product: CASSSLAGGPSGEQFF.

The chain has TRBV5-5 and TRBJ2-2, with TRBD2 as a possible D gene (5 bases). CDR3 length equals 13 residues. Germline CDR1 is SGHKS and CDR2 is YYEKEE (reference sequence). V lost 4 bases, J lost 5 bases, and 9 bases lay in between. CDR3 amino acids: CASSQLATGELFF. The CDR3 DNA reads TGTGCCAGCAGCCAATTAGCGACCGGGGAGCTGTTTTTT.

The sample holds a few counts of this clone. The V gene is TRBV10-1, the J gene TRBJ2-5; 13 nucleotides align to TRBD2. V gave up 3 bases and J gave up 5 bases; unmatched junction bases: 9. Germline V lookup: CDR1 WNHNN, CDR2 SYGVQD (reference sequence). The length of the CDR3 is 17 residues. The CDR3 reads CASSDRGLAGFSETQYF. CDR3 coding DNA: TGCGCCAGCAGTGATAGGGGACTAGCGGGGTTCAGCGAGACCCAGTACTTC.

The CDR3 region is CASSYSDRAHEQYF. Written as DNA, the CDR3 is TGTGCCAGCAGTTACTCGGACAGGGCACACGAGCAGTACTTC. The chain combines TRBV6-6 with TRBJ2-7; 8 bases fit TRBD1. Germline V gene sequence: CDR1 MNHNY, CDR2 SVGAGI (reference sequence). J gave up 5 bases and V 0 bases, and 3 bases lay outside the gene matches. The CDR3 is made up of 14 amino acids.

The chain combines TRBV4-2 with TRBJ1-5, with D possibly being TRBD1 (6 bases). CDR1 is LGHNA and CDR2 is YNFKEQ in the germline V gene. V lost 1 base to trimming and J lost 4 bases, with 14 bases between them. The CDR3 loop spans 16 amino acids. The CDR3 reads CASSQVVVQGNQPQHF. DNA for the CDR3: TGTGCCAGCAGCCAAGTTGTGGTACAGGGTAATCAGCCCCAGCATTTT.

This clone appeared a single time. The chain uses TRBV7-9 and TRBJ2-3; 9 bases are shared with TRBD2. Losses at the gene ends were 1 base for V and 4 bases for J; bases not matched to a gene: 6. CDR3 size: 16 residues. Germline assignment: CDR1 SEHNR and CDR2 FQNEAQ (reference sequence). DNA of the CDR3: TGTGCCAGCAGCTTAGTTGCAGCGGGGGGCGCAGATACGCAGTATTTT. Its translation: CASSLVAAGGADTQYF.

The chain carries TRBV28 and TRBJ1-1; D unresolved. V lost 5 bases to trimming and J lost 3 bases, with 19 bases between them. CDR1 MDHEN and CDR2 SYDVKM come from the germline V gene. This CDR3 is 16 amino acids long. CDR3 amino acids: CASSQPPGGGYTEAFF. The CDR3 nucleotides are TGTGCCAGCAGTCAACCCCCCGGAGGTGGGTACACTGAAGCTTTCTTT.

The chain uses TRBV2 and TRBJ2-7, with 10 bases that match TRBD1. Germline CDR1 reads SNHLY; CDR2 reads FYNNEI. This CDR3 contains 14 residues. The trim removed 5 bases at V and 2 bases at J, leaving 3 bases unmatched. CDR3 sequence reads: CASSRDRGAYEQYF. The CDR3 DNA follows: TGTGCCAGCAGTCGGGACAGGGGTGCCTACGAGCAGTACTTC.

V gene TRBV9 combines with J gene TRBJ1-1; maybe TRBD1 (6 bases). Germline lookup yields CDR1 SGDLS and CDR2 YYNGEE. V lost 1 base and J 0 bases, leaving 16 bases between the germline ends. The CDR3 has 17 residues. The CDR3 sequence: CASSVSPGAGVNTEAFF. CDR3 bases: TGTGCCAGCAGCGTATCTCCCGGGGCAGGGGTGAACACTGAAGCTTTCTTT.

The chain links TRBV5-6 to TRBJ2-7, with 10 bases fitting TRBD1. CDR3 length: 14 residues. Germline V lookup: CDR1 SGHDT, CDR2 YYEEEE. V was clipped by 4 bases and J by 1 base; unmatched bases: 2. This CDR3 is CASSRDRGSYEQYF. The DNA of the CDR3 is TGTGCCAGCAGCCGGGACAGGGGATCCTACGAGCAGTACTTC. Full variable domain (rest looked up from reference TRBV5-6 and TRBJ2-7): DAGVTQSPTHLIKTRGQQVTLRCSPKSGHDTVSWYQQALGQGPQFIFQYYEEEERQRGNFPDRFSGHQFPNYSSELNVNALLLGDSALYLCASSRDRGSYEQYFGPGTRLTVT.

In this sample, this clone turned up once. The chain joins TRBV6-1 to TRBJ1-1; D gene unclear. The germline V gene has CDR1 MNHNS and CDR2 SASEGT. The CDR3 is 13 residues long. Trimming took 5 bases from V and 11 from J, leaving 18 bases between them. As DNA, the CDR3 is TGTGCCAGCAGTAGACCGGGGAGGAGCGGGGCTTTCTTT. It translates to CASSRPGRSGAFF.

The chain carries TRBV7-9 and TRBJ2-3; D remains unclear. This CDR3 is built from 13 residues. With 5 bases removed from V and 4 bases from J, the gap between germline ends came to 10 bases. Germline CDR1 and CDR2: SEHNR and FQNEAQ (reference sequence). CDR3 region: CASSPASSDTQYF. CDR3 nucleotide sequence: TGTGCCAGCAGCCCAGCTAGTTCAGATACGCAGTATTTT.

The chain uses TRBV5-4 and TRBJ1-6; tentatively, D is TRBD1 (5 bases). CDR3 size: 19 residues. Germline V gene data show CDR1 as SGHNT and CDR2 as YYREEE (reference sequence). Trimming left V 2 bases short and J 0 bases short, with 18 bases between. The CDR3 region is CASSFTTGLRDSYNSPLHF. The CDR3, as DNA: TGTGCCAGCAGCTTTACAACAGGTCTACGAGACTCCTATAATTCACCCCTCCACTTT. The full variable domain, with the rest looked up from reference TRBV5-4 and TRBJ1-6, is ETGVTQSPTHLIKTRGQQVTLRCSSQSGHNTVSWYQQALGQGPQFIFQYYREEENGRGNFPPRFSGLQFPNYSSELNVNALELDDSALYLCASSFTTGLRDSYNSPLHFGNGTRLTVT.

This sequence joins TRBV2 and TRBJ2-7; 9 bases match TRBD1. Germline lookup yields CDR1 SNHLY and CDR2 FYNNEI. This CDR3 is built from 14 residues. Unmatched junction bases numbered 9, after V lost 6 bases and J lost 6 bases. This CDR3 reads CASRRPGQGSEQYF. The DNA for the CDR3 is TGTGCCAGCAGAAGACCGGGACAGGGAAGCGAGCAGTACTTC.

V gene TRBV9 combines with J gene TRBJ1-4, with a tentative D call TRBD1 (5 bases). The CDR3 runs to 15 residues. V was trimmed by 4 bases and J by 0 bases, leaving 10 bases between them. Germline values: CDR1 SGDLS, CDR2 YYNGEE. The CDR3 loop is CASSRAGATNEKLFF. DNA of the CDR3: TGTGCCAGCAGCCGAGCGGGGGCAACTAATGAAAAACTGTTTTTT. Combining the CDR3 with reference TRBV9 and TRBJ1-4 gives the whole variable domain DSGVTQTPKHLITATGQRVTLRCSPRSGDLSVYWYQQSLDQGLQFLIQYYNGEERAKGNILERFSAQQFPDLHSELNLSSLELGDSALYFCASSRAGATNEKLFFGSGTQLSVL.

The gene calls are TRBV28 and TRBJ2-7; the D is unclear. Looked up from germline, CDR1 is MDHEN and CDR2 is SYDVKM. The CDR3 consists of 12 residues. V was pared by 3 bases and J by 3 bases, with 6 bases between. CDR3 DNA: TGTGCCAGCAGTTTGAGTCTCTACGAGCAGTACTTC. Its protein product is CASSLSLYEQYF.

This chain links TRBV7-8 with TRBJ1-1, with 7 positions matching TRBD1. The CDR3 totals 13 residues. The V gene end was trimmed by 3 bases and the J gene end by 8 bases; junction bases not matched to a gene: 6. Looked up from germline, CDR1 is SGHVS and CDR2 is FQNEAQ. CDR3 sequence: CASSFAGGREAFF. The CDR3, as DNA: TGTGCCAGCAGCTTTGCAGGGGGGCGGGAAGCTTTCTTT. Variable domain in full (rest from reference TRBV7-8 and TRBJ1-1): GAGVSQSPRYKVAKRGQDVALRCDPISGHVSLFWYQQALGQGPEFLTYFQNEAQLDKSGLPSDRFFAERPEGSVSTLKIQRTQQEDSAVYLCASSFAGGREAFFGQGTRLTVV.

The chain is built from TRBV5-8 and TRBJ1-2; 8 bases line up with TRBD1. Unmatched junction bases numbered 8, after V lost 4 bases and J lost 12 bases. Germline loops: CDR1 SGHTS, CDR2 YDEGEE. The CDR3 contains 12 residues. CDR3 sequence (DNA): TGTGCCAGCAGCAAGGACAGGGTCCGCAACACCTTC. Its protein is CASSKDRVRNTF.